In its sample, the clone carrying this T cell receptor (delta chain) was seen a few times. The protein recorded in TCRdb matches a much larger clone and deviates from this DNA's translation at residue 16, suggesting a read error; the protein here is obtained by translating the DNA. The source of the sample is a study of gamma delta lymphoproliferative disorders and STAT genes. Study details: Delta libraries were made per EuroClonality-NGS working group procedure.

Germline values: CDR1 GEAIGNYY, CDR2 EKD. This CDR3 is 18 amino acids long. Sequencing used genomic DNA taken from PBMCs of patients and controls. TCRdb re-identified clones in the multiplex PCR reads via CATT. The sample holds several hundred delta-chain clones, over 1.2% seen once. The rearrangement uses TRDV2 and TRDJ1, with 7 positions matching TRDD3. The TCR originated in a human donor in good health. The sequenced sample consisted of blood. The CDR3 region is CACDTVPLGILGTDKPIF. The CDR3, as DNA: TGTGCCTGTGACACCGTTCCGCTGGGGATATTGGGCACCGATAAACCCATCTTT.